This TCR beta chain was sequenced in a study of glioma-infiltrating T cells. Findings and limits, study-wide: Tissue-blood divergence was below expectation in non-neoplastic patients, above in gliomas. Only very few CDR3 sequences appeared in both tissue and blood.

CDR1 LNHDA and CDR2 SQIVND come from the germline V gene (reference sequence). Trimming removed 3 bases at V and 5 bases at J, with 8 bases between. This CDR3 region has 13 residues. Amplification of TCR alpha and beta CDR3 regions from RNA used iRepertoire nested multiplex PCR. Tissue mRNA or PBMC total RNA, 100-400 ng, went into one-step reverse transcription and amplification. From the multiplex PCR reads, TCRdb called clonotypes with MiXCR, one entry per CDR3 protein. Of 3,000 to 3,500 distinct CDR3 sequences in the sample, 65% to 90% were seen once. Concerning this clonotype itself: What it binds is unknown. A library made for alpha chains picked up this beta chain off target, so its size means little.

V gene TRBV19 combines with J gene TRBJ1-5, with D possibly TRBD1 on 5 matching bases. Sequenced input: glioma tissue, nonneoplastic brain tissue, or PBMCs (not recorded which). This clonotype was sampled from a human donor with low-grade glioma or glioblastoma, undergoing nonglioma brain surgery, or in good health (not recorded which). The chain's CDR3 is CASSIGRDQPQHF. CDR3 coding DNA: TGTGCCAGTAGTATCGGCAGGGATCAGCCCCAGCATTTT.